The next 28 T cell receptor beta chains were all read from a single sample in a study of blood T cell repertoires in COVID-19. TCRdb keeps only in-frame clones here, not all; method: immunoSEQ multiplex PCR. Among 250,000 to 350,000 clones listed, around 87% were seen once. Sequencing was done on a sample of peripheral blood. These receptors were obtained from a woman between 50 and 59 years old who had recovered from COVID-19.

This CDR3 reads CASSLVRGRRGTDTQYF. CDR3 in DNA: TGTGCCAGCAGCTTAGTTAGGGGGCGACGAGGCACAGATACGCAGTATTTT. This sequence joins TRBV7-9 and TRBJ2-3, with 7 bases identical to TRBD1. J lost 1 base, V lost 1 base, and 8 bases had no gene match. CDR1 is SEHNR, CDR2 FQNEAQ, per germline (reference sequence). CDR3 size: 17 residues.

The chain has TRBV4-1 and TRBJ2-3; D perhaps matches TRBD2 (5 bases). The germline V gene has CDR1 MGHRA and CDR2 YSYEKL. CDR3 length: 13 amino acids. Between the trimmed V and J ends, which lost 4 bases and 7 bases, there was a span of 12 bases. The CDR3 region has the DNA TGCGCCAGCAGCCCAATCCTAGCTAATACGCAGTATTTT. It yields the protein CASSPILANTQYF.

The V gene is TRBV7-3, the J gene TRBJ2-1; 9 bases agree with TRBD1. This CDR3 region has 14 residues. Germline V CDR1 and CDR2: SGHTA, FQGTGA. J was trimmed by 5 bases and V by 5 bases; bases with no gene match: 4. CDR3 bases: TGTGCCAGCAGCACGACAGGGGGTAACAATGAGCAGTTCTTC. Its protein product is CASSTTGGNNEQFF.

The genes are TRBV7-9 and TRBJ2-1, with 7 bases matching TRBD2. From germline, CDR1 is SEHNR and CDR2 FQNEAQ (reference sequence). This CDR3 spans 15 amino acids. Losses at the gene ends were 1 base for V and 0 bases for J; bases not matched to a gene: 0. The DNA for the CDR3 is TGTGCCAGCAGCTTAGGGACTAGCTCCTACAATGAGCAGTTCTTC. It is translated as CASSLGTSSYNEQFF.

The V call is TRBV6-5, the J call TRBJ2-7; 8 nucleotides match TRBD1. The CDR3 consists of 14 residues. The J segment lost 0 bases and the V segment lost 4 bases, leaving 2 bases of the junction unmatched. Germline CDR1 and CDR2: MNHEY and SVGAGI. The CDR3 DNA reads TGTGCCAGCAGTTGGGGACAGGACTCCTACGAGCAGTACTTC. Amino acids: CASSWGQDSYEQYF.

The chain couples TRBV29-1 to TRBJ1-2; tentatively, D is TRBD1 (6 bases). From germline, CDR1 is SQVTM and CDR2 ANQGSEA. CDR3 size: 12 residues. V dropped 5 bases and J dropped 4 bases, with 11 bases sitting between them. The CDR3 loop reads CSVKTQGYGYTF. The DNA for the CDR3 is TGCAGCGTTAAGACACAGGGCTATGGCTACACCTTC. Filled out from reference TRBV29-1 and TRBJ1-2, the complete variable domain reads SAVISQKPSRDICQRGTSLTIQCQVDSQVTMMFWYRQQPGQSLTLIATANQGSEATYESGFVIDKFPISRPNLTFSTLTVSNMSPEDSSIYLCSVKTQGYGYTFGSGTRLTVV.

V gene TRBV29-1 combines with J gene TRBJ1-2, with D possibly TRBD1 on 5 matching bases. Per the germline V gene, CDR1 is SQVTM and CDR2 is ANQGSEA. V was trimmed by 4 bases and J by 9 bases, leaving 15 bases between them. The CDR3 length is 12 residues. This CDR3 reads CSVGSGGTSYTF. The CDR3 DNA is TGCAGCGTTGGGTCGGGGGGAACGAGCTACACCTTC.

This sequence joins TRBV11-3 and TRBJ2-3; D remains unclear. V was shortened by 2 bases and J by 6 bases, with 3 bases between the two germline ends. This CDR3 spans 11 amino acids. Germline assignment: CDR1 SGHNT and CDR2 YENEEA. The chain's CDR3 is CASSLHDTQYF. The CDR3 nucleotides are TGTGCCAGCAGCTTACATGATACGCAGTATTTT.

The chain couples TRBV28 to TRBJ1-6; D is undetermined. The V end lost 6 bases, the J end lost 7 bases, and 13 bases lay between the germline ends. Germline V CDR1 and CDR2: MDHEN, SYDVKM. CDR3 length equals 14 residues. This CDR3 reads CASSPRVRNSPLHF. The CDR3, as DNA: TGTGCCAGCAGCCCGAGGGTCAGGAATTCACCCCTCCACTTT. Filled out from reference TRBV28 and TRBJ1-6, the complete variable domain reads DVKVTQSSRYLVKRTGEKVFLECVQDMDHENMFWYRQDPGLGLRLIYFSYDVKMKEKGDIPEGYSVSREKKERFSLILESASTNQTSMYLCASSPRVRNSPLHFGNGTRLTVT.

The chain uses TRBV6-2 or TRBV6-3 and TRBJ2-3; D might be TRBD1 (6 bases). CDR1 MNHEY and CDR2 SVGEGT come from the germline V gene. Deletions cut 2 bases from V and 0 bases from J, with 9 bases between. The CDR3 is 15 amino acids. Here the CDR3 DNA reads TGTGCCAGCAGTTACGTAGGGGGTAGCACAGATACGCAGTATTTT. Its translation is CASSYVGGSTDTQYF.

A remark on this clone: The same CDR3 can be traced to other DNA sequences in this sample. Here the CDR3 DNA reads TGCGCCAGCAGCCAAGATCTTCCGAGCTCTGGAAACACCATATATTTT. It yields the protein CASSQDLPSSGNTIYF. The chain uses TRBV4-3 and TRBJ1-3; D is ambiguous. Germline lookup yields CDR1 LGHNA and CDR2 YSLEER. V was cut by 0 bases and J by 0 bases, with 9 bases left in between. The CDR3 runs 16 residues.

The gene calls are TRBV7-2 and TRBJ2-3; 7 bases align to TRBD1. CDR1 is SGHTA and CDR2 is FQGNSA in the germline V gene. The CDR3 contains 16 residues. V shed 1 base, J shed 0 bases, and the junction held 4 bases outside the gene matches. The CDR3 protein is CASSLGTGISTDTQYF. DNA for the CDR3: TGTGCCAGCAGCTTAGGGACAGGCATTAGCACAGATACGCAGTATTTT. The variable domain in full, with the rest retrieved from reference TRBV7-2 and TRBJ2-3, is GAGVSQSPSNKVTEKGKDVELRCDPISGHTALYWYRQSLGQGLEFLIYFQGNSAPDKSGLPSDRFSAERTGGSVSTLTIQRTQQEDSAVYLCASSLGTGISTDTQYFGPGTRLTVL.

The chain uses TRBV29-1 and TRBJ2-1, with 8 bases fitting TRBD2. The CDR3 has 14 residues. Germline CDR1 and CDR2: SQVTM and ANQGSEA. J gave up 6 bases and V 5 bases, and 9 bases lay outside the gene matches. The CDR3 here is CSVPGTSFVNEQFF. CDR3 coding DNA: TGCAGCGTTCCTGGGACTAGTTTTGTCAATGAGCAGTTCTTC.

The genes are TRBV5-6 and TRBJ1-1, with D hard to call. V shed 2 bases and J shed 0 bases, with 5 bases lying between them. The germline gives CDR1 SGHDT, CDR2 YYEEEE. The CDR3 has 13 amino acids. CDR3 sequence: CASSFLVNTEAFF. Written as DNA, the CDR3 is TGTGCCAGCAGCTTCCTCGTGAACACTGAAGCTTTCTTT.

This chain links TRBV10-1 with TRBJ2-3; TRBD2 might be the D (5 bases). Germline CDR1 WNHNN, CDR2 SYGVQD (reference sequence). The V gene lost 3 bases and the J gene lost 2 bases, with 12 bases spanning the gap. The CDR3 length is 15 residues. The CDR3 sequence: CASSDSGNPTDTQYF. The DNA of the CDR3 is TGCGCCAGCAGTGATTCGGGAAACCCCACAGATACGCAGTATTTT.

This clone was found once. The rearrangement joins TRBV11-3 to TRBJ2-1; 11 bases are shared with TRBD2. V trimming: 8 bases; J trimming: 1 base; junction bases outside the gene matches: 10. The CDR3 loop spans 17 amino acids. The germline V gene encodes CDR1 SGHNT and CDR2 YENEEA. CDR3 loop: CASPKILAGASYNEQFF. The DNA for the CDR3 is TGTGCCAGCCCAAAAATACTAGCGGGGGCATCCTACAATGAGCAGTTCTTC.

CDR3 coding DNA: TGTGCCAGCACCGGGGACAGGGGCGGTGGAAACACCATATATTTT. It yields the protein CASTGDRGGGNTIYF. The chain uses TRBV6-5 and TRBJ1-3; 10 bases are a match to TRBD1. This CDR3 has 15 residues. Looked up from germline, CDR1 is MNHEY and CDR2 is SVGAGI. The trim removed 7 bases at V and 3 bases at J, leaving 6 bases unmatched.

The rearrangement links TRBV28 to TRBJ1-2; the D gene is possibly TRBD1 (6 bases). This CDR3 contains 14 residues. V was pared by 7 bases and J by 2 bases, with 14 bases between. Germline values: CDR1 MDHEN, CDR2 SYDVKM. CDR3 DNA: TGTGCCAGCATCCCCGGGACAAGAAACTATGGCTACACCTTC. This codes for CASIPGTRNYGYTF.

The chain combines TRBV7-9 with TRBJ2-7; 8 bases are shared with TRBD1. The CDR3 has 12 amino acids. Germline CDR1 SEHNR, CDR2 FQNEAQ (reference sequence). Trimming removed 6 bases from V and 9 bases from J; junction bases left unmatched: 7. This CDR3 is CASSLDRGRQYF. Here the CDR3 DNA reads TGTGCCAGCAGTCTAGACAGGGGCAGGCAGTACTTC.

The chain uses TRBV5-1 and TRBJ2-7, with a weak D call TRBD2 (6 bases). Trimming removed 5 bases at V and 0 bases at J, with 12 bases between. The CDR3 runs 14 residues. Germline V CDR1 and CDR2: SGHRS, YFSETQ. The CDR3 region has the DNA TGCGCCAGCAGGGCAGGACTAAGCTCCTACGAGCAGTACTTC. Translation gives CASRAGLSSYEQYF.

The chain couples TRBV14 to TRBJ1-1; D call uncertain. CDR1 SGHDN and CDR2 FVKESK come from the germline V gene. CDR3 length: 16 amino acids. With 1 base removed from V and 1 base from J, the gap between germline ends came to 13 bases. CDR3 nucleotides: TGTGCCAGCAGCCAAGCGTCAGGCCTCCAGAACACTGAAGCTTTCTTT. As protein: CASSQASGLQNTEAFF.

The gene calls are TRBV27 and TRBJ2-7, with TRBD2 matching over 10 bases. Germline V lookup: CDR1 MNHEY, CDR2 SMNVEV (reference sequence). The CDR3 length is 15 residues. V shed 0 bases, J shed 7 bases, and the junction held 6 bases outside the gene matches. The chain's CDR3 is CASSLSLAGVREQYF. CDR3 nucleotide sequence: TGTGCCAGCAGTTTATCCCTAGCGGGAGTTCGGGAGCAGTACTTC.

This chain's CDR3 is CAISESWGRDTGELFF. The CDR3 DNA reads as TGTGCCATCAGTGAGTCGTGGGGGAGGGACACCGGGGAGCTGTTTTTT. The J gene is TRBJ2-2, the V gene TRBV10-3, with 7 bases matching TRBD2. The ends lost 0 bases at V and 3 bases at J; junction bases unmatched: 4. Per germline, CDR1 ENHRY and CDR2 SYGVKD. The CDR3 loop spans 16 amino acids.

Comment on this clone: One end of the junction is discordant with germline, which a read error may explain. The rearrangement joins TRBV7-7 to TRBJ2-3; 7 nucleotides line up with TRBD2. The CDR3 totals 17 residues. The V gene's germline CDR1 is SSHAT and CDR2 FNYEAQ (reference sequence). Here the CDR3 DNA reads TGTGCTAGCAGCTTAAGCCCACGGGGGGTGCGGGCAGATACGCAGTATTTT. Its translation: CASSLSPRGVRADTQYF.

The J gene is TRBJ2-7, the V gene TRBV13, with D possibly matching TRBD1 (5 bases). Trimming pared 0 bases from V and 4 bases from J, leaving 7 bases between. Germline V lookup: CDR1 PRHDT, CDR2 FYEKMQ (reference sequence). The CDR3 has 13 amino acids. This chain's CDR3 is CASSLGDKYEQYF. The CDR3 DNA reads TGTGCCAGCAGCTTAGGGGACAAATACGAGCAGTACTTC. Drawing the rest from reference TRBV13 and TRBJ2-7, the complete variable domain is AAGVIQSPRHLIKEKRETATLKCYPIPRHDTVYWYQQGPGQDPQFLISFYEKMQSDKGSIPDRFSAQQFSDYHSELNMSSLELGDSALYFCASSLGDKYEQYFGPGTRLTVT.

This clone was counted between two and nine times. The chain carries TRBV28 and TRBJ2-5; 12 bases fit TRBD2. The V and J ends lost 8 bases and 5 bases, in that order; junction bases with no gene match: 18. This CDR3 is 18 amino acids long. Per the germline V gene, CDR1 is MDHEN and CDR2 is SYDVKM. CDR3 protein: CASVPRALAGGRAETQYF. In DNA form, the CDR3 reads TGTGCCAGCGTTCCCCGGGCACTAGCGGGGGGCCGGGCGGAGACCCAGTACTTC.

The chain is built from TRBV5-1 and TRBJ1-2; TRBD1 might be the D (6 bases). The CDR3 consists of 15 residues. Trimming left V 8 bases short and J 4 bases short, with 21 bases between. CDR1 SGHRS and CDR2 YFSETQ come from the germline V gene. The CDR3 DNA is TGCGCCAGTTTTTATACACCTGGACAGTTCTATGGCTACACCTTC. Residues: CASFYTPGQFYGYTF. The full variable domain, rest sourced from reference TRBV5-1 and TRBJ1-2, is KAGVTQTPRYLIKTRGQQVTLSCSPISGHRSVSWYQQTPGQGLQFLFEYFSETQRNKGNFPGRFSGRQFSNSRSEMNVSTLELGDSALYLCASFYTPGQFYGYTFGSGTRLTVV.

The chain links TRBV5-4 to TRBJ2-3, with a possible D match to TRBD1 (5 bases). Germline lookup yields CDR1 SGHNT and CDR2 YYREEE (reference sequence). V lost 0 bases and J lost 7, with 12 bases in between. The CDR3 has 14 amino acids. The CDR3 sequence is CASSLEGLGNTQYF. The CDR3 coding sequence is TGTGCCAGCAGCTTGGAGGGGCTTGGAAATACGCAGTATTTT.